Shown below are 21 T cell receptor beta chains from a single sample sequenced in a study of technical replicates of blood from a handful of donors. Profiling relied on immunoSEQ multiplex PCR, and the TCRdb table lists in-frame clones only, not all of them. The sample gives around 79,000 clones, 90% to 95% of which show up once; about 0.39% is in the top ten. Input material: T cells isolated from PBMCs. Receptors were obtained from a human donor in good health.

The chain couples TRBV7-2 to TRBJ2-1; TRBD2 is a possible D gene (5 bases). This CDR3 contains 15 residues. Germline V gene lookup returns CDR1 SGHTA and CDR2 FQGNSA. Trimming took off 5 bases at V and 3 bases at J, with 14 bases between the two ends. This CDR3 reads CASSRTSTSYNEQFF. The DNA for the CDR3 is TGTGCCAGCAGCCGAACTAGTACCAGCTACAATGAGCAGTTCTTC.

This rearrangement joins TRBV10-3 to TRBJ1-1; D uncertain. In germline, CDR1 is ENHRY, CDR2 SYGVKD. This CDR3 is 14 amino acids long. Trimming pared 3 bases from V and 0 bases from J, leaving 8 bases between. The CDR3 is CAISDSFMNTEAFF. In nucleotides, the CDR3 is TGTGCCATCAGTGATAGTTTCATGAACACTGAAGCTTTCTTT.

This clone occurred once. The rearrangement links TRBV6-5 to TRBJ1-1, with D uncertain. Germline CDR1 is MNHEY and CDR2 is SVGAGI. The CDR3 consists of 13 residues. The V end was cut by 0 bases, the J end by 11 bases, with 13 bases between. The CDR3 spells CASSYSIIDMAFF. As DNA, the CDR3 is TGTGCCAGCAGTTACTCGATAATTGACATGGCTTTCTTT.

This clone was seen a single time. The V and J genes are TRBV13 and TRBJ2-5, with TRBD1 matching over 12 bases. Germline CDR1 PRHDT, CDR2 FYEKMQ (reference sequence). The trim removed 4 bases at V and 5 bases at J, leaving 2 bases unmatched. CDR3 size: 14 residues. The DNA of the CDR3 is TGTGCCAGCAGCTGGGGACAGGGGGCCGAGACCCAGTACTTC. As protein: CASSWGQGAETQYF. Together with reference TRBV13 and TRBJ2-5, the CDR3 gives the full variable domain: AAGVIQSPRHLIKEKRETATLKCYPIPRHDTVYWYQQGPGQDPQFLISFYEKMQSDKGSIPDRFSAQQFSDYHSELNMSSLELGDSALYFCASSWGQGAETQYFGPGTRLLVL.

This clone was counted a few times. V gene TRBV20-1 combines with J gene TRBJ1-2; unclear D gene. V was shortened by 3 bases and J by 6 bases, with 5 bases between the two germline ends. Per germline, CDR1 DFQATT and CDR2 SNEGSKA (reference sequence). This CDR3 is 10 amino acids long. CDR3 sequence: CSARGDGYTF. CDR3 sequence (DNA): TGCAGTGCTAGGGGAGATGGCTACACCTTC.

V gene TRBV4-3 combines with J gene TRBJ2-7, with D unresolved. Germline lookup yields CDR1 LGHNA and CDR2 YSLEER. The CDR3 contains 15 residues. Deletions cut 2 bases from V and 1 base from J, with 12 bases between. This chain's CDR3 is CASSQTAVPSYEQYF. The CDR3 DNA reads TGCGCCAGCAGCCAAACGGCGGTGCCTTCCTACGAGCAGTACTTC.

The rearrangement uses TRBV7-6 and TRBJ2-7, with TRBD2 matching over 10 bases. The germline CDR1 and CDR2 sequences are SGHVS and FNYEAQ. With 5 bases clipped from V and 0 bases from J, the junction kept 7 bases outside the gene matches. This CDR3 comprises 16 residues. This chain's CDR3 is CASSLQAGGGSYEQYF. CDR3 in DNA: TGTGCCAGCAGCCTCCAAGCGGGAGGGGGCTCCTACGAGCAGTACTTC. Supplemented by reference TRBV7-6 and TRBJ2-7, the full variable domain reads GAGVSQSPRYKVTKRGQDVALRCDPISGHVSLYWYRQALGQGPEFLTYFNYEAQQDKSGLPNDRFSAERPEGSISTLTIQRTEQRDSAMYRCASSLQAGGGSYEQYFGPGTRLTVT.

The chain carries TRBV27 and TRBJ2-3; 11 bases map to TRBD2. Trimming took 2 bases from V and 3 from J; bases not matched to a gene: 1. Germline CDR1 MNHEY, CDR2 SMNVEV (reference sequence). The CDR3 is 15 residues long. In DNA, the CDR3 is TGTGCCAGCAGTTTACTAGCGGGAGGAACAGATACGCAGTATTTT. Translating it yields CASSLLAGGTDTQYF.

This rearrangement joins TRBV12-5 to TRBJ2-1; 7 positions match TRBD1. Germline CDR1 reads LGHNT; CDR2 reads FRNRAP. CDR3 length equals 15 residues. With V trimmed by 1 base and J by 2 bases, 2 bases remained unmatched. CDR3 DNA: TGTGCTAGTGGTTTGGGACAGGGAACCTACAATGAGCAGTTCTTC. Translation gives CASGLGQGTYNEQFF.

CDR3: CAGDRAGYEQYF. The CDR3 DNA follows: TGTGCCGGGGACAGGGCGGGCTACGAGCAGTACTTC. The chain has TRBV2 and TRBJ2-7; TRBD1 agrees at 9 bases. Losses at the gene ends were 11 bases for V and 3 bases for J; bases not matched to a gene: 5. The CDR3 covers 12 residues. Germline lookup yields CDR1 SNHLY and CDR2 FYNNEI.

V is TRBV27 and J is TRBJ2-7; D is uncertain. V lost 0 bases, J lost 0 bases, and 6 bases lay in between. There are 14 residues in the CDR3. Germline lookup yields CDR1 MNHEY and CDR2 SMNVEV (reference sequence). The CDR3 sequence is CASSLSISSYEQYF. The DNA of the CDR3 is TGTGCCAGCAGTTTATCGATCAGCTCCTACGAGCAGTACTTC.

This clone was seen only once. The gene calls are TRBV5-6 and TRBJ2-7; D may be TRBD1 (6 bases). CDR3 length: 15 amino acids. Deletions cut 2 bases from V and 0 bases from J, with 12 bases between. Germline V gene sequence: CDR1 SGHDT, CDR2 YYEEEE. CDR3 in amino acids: CASSFGDIVSYEQYF. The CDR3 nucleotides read TGTGCCAGCAGCTTCGGGGACATAGTCTCCTACGAGCAGTACTTC.

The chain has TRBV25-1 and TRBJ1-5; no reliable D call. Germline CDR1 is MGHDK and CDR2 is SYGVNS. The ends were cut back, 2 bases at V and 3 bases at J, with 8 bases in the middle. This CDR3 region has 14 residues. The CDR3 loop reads CASSEHGDNQPQHF. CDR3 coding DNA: TGTGCCAGCAGTGAACACGGTGACAATCAGCCCCAGCATTTT.

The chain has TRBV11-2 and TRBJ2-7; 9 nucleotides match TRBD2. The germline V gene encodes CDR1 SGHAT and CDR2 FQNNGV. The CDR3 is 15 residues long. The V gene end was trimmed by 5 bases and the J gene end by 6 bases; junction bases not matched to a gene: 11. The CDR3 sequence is CASSRLAGARGEQYF. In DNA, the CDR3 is TGTGCCAGCAGCCGATTAGCGGGAGCTCGGGGCGAGCAGTACTTC.

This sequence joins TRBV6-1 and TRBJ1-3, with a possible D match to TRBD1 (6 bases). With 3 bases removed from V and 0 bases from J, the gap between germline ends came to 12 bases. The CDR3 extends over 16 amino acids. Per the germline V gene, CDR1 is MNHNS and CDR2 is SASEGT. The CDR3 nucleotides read TGTGCCAGCAGTGAGAACAAGGGGGACTCTGGAAACACCATATATTTT. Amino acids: CASSENKGDSGNTIYF.

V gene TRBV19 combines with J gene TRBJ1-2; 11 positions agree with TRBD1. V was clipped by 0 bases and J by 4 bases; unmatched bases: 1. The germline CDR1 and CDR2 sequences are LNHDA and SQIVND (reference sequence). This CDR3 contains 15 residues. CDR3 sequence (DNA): TGTGCCAGTAGTATAGATGGGACAGGGGGCTATGGCTACACCTTC. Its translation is CASSIDGTGGYGYTF.

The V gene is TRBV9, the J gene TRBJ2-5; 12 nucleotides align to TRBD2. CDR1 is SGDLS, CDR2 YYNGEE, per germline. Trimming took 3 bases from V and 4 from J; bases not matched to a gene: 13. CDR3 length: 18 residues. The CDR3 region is CASSEGPLAGGLGETQYF. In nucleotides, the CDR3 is TGTGCCAGCAGCGAGGGACCACTAGCGGGAGGTTTGGGAGAGACCCAGTACTTC.

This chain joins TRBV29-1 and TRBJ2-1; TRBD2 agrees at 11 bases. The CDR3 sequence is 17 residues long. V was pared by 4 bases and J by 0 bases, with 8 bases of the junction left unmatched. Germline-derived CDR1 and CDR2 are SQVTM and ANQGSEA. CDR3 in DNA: TGCAGCGTTGGTCGACTAGCGGGGCCCCACTCCTACAATGAGCAGTTCTTC. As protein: CSVGRLAGPHSYNEQFF.

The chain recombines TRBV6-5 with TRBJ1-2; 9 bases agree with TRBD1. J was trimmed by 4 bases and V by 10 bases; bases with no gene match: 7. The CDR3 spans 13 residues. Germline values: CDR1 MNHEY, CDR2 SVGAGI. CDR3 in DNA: TGTGCCACCCTGGGACAGGGCGGCTATGGCTACACCTTC. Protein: CATLGQGGYGYTF.

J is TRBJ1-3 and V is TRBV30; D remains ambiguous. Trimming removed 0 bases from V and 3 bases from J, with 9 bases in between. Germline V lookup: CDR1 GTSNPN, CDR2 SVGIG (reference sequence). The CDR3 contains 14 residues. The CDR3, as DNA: TGTGCCTGGAGTGTGGGAGGGATTGGAAACACCATATATTTT. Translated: CAWSVGGIGNTIYF.

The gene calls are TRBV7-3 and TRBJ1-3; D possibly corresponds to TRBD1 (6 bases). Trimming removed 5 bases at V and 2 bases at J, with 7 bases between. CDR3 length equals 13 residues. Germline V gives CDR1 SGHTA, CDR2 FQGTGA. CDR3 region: CASSTGPGNTIYF. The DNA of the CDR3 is TGTGCCAGCAGCACAGGGCCTGGAAACACCATATATTTT.